This record concerns one TCR beta chain sequence. The data were taken from a study of beta chain features in type 1 diabetes. The germline V and J ends were trimmed by 5 bases and 1 base, with 8 bases remaining between them. Germline loops: CDR1 SGHVS, CDR2 FQNEAQ. The CDR3 loop spans 13 amino acids. Reverse transcription of all isolated RNA meant that expressed TCRB transcripts were sequenced. Data came from immunoSEQ multiplex PCR; TCRdb stores just in-frame clones and leaves some out. The sample lists 300,000 to 350,000 clones, around a fifth occurring once. The sequencing sample was made of naive CD4+ T cells from blood. The sequence was obtained from a woman between 18 and 29 years old in good health. V usage is TRBV7-8 and J usage is TRBJ1-1; D is ambiguous. CDR3 loop: CASSPRWNTEAFF. CDR3 coding DNA: TGTGCCAGCAGCCCTCGTTGGAACACTGAAGCTTTCTTT.